The clone carrying this T cell receptor beta chain was counted a single time. The antigen is unknown. V was pared by 0 bases and J by 2 bases, with 11 bases between. This CDR3 has 15 residues. Germline values: CDR1 SGHRS, CDR2 YFSETQ. The source of the sample is a study of vaccination effects on CD4 cells after COVID-19. Study in general: Following the second dose by a median of 72 days, the post-vaccine samples were obtained. Study-level findings and limits: Infection-derived and vaccine-derived clones contracted markedly late after vaccination.

In the ViraFEST assay, antigen-specific CD4+ clonotypes were identified by expansion after peptide-pool stimulation. At the end of roughly ten days of culture, CD4+ T cells were isolated. Two doses of BNT162b2 or mRNA-1273 vaccine were administered to participants. Having tested negative for nucleocapsid antibodies, the vaccine recipients showed no prior SARS-CoV-2 infection. Sequenced by immunoSEQ multiplex PCR; TCRdb stores in-frame clones only, minus some. The repertoire has 35,000 to 40,000 clones, 82% of them found once; the top ten carry around 2%. The source is a human donor who received a COVID-19 vaccine. Some clones in this sample may be carry-over from other donors' samples. The chain combines TRBV5-1 with TRBJ2-5; D is tentatively TRBD1 or TRBD2 (6 bases each). The specimen was CD4+ T cells from PBMCs cultured with HCoV-NL63 spike peptides, collected after COVID-19 vaccination. The CDR3 loop is CASSLATGAQETQYF. Written as DNA, the CDR3 is TGCGCCAGCAGCTTGGCCACGGGGGCGCAAGAGACCCAGTACTTC.